The present entry profiles one T cell receptor (beta chain) with its context. Its antigen is not identified. The sample is drawn from a study of CD8 T cells in Susac syndrome. Findings and caveats of the study: As acknowledged by the study, its TCR sequencing and HLA analysis included a relatively small number of individuals.

After extraction with the RNeasy kit, roughly 0.5 to 1 ug of the RNA was reverse transcribed using random hexamers. In TCRdb, the immunoSEQ multiplex PCR reads were re-called with MiXCR into one record per CDR3 protein. This table holds a few hundred thousand distinct CDR3 sequences, roughly 85% found once. Per the germline V gene, CDR1 is SGDLS and CDR2 is YYNGEE. The CDR3 covers 15 residues. Losses at the gene ends were 0 bases for V and 7 bases for J; bases not matched to a gene: 6. The chain uses TRBV9 and TRBJ2-1, with 8 positions matching TRBD2. The sequence was collected from a human donor with multiple sclerosis. The sequenced material came from CD8+ T cells from PBMCs. CDR3 nucleotide sequence: TGTGCCAGCAGCGTAGCGGGACTAGATTTTAATGAGCAGTTCTTC. It yields the protein CASSVAGLDFNEQFF.